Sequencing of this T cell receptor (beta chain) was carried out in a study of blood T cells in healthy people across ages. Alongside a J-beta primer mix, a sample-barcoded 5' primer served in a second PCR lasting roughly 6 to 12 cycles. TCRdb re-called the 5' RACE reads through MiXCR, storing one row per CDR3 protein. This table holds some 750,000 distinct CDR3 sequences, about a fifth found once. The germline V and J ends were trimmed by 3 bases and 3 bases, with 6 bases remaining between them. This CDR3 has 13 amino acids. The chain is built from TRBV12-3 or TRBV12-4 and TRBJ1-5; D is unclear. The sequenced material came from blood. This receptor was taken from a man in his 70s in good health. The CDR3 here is CASSFATNQPQHF. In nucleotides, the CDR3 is TGTGCCAGCAGTTTTGCTACCAATCAGCCCCAGCATTTT.